Given below is one TCR beta chain in context. The target antigen is unknown. Using immunoSEQ multiplex PCR, the repertoire was profiled, and TCRdb retains in-frame clones only, with some absent. The sample shows over 400,000 clones, about 90% of them seen only once. Looked up from germline, CDR1 is MNHNY and CDR2 is SVGAGI (reference sequence). CDR3 length: 15 residues. V lost 5 bases to trimming and J lost 6 bases; unmatched junction nucleotides: 5. These data are taken from a study of Ad26.COV2.S vaccination and SARS-CoV-2 variants. At the level of the study: Intramuscular Ad26.COV2.S doses were given once or twice, 56 days apart. The study's findings and limits: The study found higher spike-specific TCR breadth in vaccine than placebo recipients. Non-spike TCR breadth showed similarity between vaccine and placebo recipients. After vaccination, substantial breadth of spike-specific CD8+ and CD4+ responses was reported.

Treatment denoted: 19 received Ad26.COV2.S at low or high dose, single or two shots; about five received placebo; per-sample allocation not given. Day 63 after the first injection of vaccine or placebo was the sampling time. The material was peripheral blood, obtained in a trial of Ad26.COV2.S vaccine versus placebo. The V gene is TRBV6-6, the J gene TRBJ2-2; 11 nucleotides align to TRBD1. The sequence derives from a person between 18 and 65 years old who received the Ad26.COV2.S COVID-19 vaccine or a placebo. The CDR3 sequence: CASSARDRGAGELFF. In DNA, the CDR3 is TGTGCCAGCAGTGCCCGGGACAGGGGGGCCGGGGAGCTGTTTTTT.